This T cell receptor beta chain was profiled in a study of vaccination and CD4 T cells after COVID-19. V lost 6 bases, J lost 7 bases, and 19 bases lay in between. There are 16 residues in the CDR3. CDR1 SGHTA and CDR2 FQGNSA come from the germline V gene. Sequenced with the Oncomine TCR Beta short-read assay was DNA taken from cultured CD4+ T cells. Genomic DNA from cultured CD4+ T cells was extracted. MiXCR was run by TCRdb on the PCR reads, yielding one entry per CDR3 protein. Of some 26,000 distinct CDR3 sequences detected, roughly two fifths appear once; the ten largest clones hold roughly 4.9%. Note on this clonotype: Its cognate antigen is unknown.

Time point: late sampling 161 to 241 days after vaccination in a few convalescent patients. Treatment: roughly nine-day PBMC culture with coronavirus spike peptide pools or control peptides (ViraFEST assay). This chain connects TRBV7-2 to TRBJ1-6; a possible D gene is TRBD1 (5 bases). The starting material was CD4+ T cells from blood, cultured in vitro, obtained about 7 months after SARS-CoV-2 vaccination. This sequence originates from a human donor who had recovered from COVID-19. CDR3 DNA: TGTGCCAGCAGATTACAGACGGGACTGCTAAATTCACCCCTCCACTTT. This codes for CASRLQTGLLNSPLHF.